This T cell receptor beta chain appears in the sequencing data of a study of blood T cell repertoires in COVID-19. V was pared by 1 base and J by 8 bases, with 11 bases of the junction left unmatched. The germline CDR1 and CDR2 sequences are LGHDT and YNNKEL (reference sequence). CDR3 length: 16 residues. Clones were sequenced by immunoSEQ multiplex PCR, and TCRdb holds only the in-frame ones, with some missing. The table has about 150,000 clones, roughly 78% seen once; the top ten hold less than 7.5%. The chain links TRBV3-1 (or the pseudogene TRBV3-2) to TRBJ1-2, with 9 nucleotides matching TRBD1. This receptor was identified in a woman aged 45-65 years who had recovered from COVID-19. The specimen sequenced was PBMCs or T cells enriched from blood (not recorded which). CDR3 nucleotide sequence: TGTGCCAGCAGCCAAGTGTCGGGACAGGGACGGGTCGGCTACACCTTC. It is translated as CASSQVSGQGRVGYTF.